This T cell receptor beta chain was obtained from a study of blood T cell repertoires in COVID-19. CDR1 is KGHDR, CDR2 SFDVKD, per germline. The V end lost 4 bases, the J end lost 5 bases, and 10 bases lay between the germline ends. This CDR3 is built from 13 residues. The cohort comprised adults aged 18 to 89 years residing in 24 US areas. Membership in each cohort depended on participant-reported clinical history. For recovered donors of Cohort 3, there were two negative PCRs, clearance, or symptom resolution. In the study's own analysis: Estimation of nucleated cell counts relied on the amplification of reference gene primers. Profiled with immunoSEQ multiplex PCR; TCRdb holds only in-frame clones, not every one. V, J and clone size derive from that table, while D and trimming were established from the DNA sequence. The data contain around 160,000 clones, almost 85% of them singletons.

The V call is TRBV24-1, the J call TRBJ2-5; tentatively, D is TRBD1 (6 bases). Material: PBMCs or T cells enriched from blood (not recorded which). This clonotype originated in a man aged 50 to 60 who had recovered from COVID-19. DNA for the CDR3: TGTGCCACCAGTGAGGGGGCGAGTGAGACCCAGTACTTC. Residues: CATSEGASETQYF.